A single sample is the source of the 9 T cell receptor beta chains below, sequenced in a study of cytomegalovirus exposure and HLA in healthy donors. PCR was performed using 60 Vbeta and 13 Jbeta primers. Here immunoSEQ multiplex PCR was the method, and the copy in TCRdb shows in-frame clones only, minus some. The sample has approximately 110,000 clones, 83% seen once. The sample taken for sequencing was PBMCs. The receptors originated from a man between 18 and 29 years old in good health and CMV-seronegative.

CDR3 residues: CASSLVVADTTDTQYF. The CDR3 region has the DNA TGCGCCAGCAGCTTGGTTGTAGCGGACACCACAGATACGCAGTATTTT. The chain recombines TRBV5-1 with TRBJ2-3; the D gene is possibly TRBD2 (6 bases). V shed 0 bases and J shed 2 bases, with 13 bases lying between them. The CDR3 runs 16 residues. Germline V lookup: CDR1 SGHRS, CDR2 YFSETQ.

CDR3 nucleotides: TGTGCCAGCAGCCCCTCCAATGAGCAGTTCTTC. Translating gives CASSPSNEQFF. The chain recombines TRBV9 with TRBJ2-1; the D is unclear. V gave up 4 bases and J gave up 6 bases, with 5 bases separating them. The germline CDR1 and CDR2 sequences are SGDLS and YYNGEE. The CDR3 consists of 11 residues.

The J gene is TRBJ2-1, the V gene TRBV6-6; D remains unclear. The V gene lost 6 bases and the J gene lost 4 bases, with 13 bases spanning the gap. The CDR3 covers 14 residues. The germline gives CDR1 MNHNY, CDR2 SVGAGI (reference sequence). CDR3 loop: CASRLAESYNEQFF. The CDR3 bases are TGTGCCAGCAGGTTGGCGGAGTCATACAATGAGCAGTTCTTC.

The chain is built from TRBV18 and TRBJ1-5; the D gene is possibly TRBD1 (6 bases). The CDR3 is made up of 15 amino acids. Germline CDR1 and CDR2: KGHSH and LQKENI. V lost 3 bases to trimming and J lost 2 bases, with 11 bases between them. The CDR3 DNA is TGTGCCAGCTCACCCCGGACAGATGGCAATCAGCCCCAGCATTTT. It codes for CASSPRTDGNQPQHF.

The chain recombines TRBV7-9 with TRBJ2-5; D perhaps matches TRBD2 (5 bases). Germline V gene lookup returns CDR1 SEHNR and CDR2 FQNEAQ (reference sequence). V was trimmed by 5 bases and J by 5 bases, leaving 18 bases between them. This CDR3 is built from 15 residues. The CDR3 sequence: CASSRPGTGWETQYF. The CDR3, as DNA: TGTGCCAGCAGCCGTCCCGGTACGGGGTGGGAGACCCAGTACTTC.

The chain is built from TRBV10-3 and TRBJ2-7; 8 bases agree with TRBD1. J gave up 6 bases and V 0 bases, and 1 base lay outside the gene matches. The length of the CDR3 is 13 residues. Germline CDR1 reads ENHRY; CDR2 reads SYGVKD. The CDR3 protein is CAISESTGVEQYF. CDR3 nucleotides: TGTGCCATCAGTGAGTCGACAGGGGTCGAGCAGTACTTC.

The rearrangement uses TRBV9 and TRBJ2-7; 12 bases agree with TRBD2. Looked up from germline, CDR1 is SGDLS and CDR2 is YYNGEE. V lost 0 bases to trimming and J lost 6 bases; unmatched junction nucleotides: 10. The CDR3 loop spans 17 amino acids. The CDR3 is CASSVVLLAGGPPEQYF. CDR3 sequence (DNA): TGTGCCAGCAGCGTAGTGCTCCTAGCGGGAGGGCCGCCCGAGCAGTACTTC.

In its sample, this clone was seen a few times. The chain links TRBV7-2 to TRBJ2-7; tentative D call: TRBD1 (5 bases). Germline V gene sequence: CDR1 SGHTA, CDR2 FQGNSA. This CDR3 region has 13 residues. The V gene lost 4 bases and the J gene lost 5 bases, with 12 bases spanning the gap. This CDR3 reads CASSWQGVHEQYF. CDR3 nucleotides: TGTGCCAGCAGCTGGCAGGGTGTACACGAGCAGTACTTC. The entire variable domain, with the rest obtained from reference TRBV7-2 and TRBJ2-7, is as follows: GAGVSQSPSNKVTEKGKDVELRCDPISGHTALYWYRQSLGQGLEFLIYFQGNSAPDKSGLPSDRFSAERTGGSVSTLTIQRTQQEDSAVYLCASSWQGVHEQYFGPGTRLTVT.

V gene TRBV18 combines with J gene TRBJ1-1; maybe TRBD1 (5 bases). The CDR3 runs to 15 residues. Between the trimmed V and J ends, which lost 4 bases and 0 bases, there was a span of 12 bases. The germline gives CDR1 KGHSH, CDR2 LQKENI. CDR3 amino acids: CASSRLGGVNTEAFF. The CDR3 DNA is TGTGCCAGCTCACGCCTTGGGGGGGTGAACACTGAAGCTTTCTTT.